A selection of T cell receptor beta chains follows, all from one sample in a study of blood T cell repertoires in COVID-19. The repertoire was sequenced with immunoSEQ multiplex PCR; TCRdb's copy has only in-frame clones and lacks some. The sample lists about 230,000 clones, approximately 88% occurring once. The sample comprised PBMCs or T cells enriched from blood (not recorded which). Receptor source: a woman aged 40 to 50 with acute COVID-19. Each CDR3 is given without its conserved first and last residue. Each record gives: J gene, V gene, CDR3 protein.

j_call: TRBJ1-6
v_call: TRBV9
cdr3_aa: ASSVEGGQNSPLH

j_call: TRBJ1-4
v_call: TRBV19
cdr3_aa: ASNPPGQGYEKLF

j_call: TRBJ2-1
v_call: TRBV11-3
cdr3_aa: ASKGVNEQF

j_call: TRBJ1-1
v_call: TRBV11-2
cdr3_aa: ASSIRDRGTEAF

j_call: TRBJ2-1
v_call: TRBV21-1
cdr3_aa: ASSKARQRGF

j_call: TRBJ2-4
v_call: TRBV5-8
cdr3_aa: ASTPTGQKRIQY

j_call: TRBJ2-3
v_call: TRBV19
cdr3_aa: ASSSGGSITDTQY

j_call: TRBJ1-6
v_call: TRBV11-3
cdr3_aa: ASSAHRGGNSPLH

j_call: TRBJ1-5
v_call: TRBV15
cdr3_aa: ATSRDLGLNQPQH

j_call: TRBJ1-2
v_call: TRBV6-6
cdr3_aa: ASSRSGTGPSRYGYT

j_call: TRBJ1-1
v_call: TRBV4-3
cdr3_aa: ASSQERGWEAF

j_call: TRBJ2-5
v_call: TRBV9
cdr3_aa: ASSVAAGGRKQETQY

j_call: TRBJ1-1
v_call: TRBV4-3
cdr3_aa: ASSQAFGTGDAF

j_call: TRBJ2-1
v_call: TRBV30
cdr3_aa: AWTVLAGAPWI

j_call: TRBJ1-1
v_call: TRBV5-4
cdr3_aa: ASSPWGVMNTEAF

j_call: TRBJ1-3
v_call: TRBV5-1
cdr3_aa: ASSGTAGNTIY

j_call: TRBJ2-1
v_call: TRBV4-3
cdr3_aa: ASSPRTISYNEQF

j_call: TRBJ1-1
v_call: TRBV27
cdr3_aa: ASSLITGTGYFTEAF

j_call: TRBJ1-2
v_call: TRBV2
cdr3_aa: ASSDPGQGEGYT

j_call: TRBJ2-4
v_call: TRBV3-1/TRBV3-2
cdr3_aa: ASSHLPAGGKNIQY

j_call: TRBJ2-1
v_call: TRBV25-1
cdr3_aa: ASSQGLAGFDEQF

j_call: TRBJ1-1
v_call: TRBV30
cdr3_aa: AWSVHKSGPNTEAF

j_call: TRBJ1-5
v_call: TRBV4-1
cdr3_aa: ASSQDAGFFNQPQH

j_call: TRBJ2-3
v_call: TRBV5-5
cdr3_aa: ASSVGLETSTDTQY

j_call: TRBJ2-5
v_call: TRBV11-2
cdr3_aa: ASSLVLAGKETQY

j_call: TRBJ1-1
v_call: TRBV7-9
cdr3_aa: ASSLEGARAEAF

j_call: TRBJ1-4
v_call: TRBV25-1
cdr3_aa: ASGTRGQGAEKLF

j_call: TRBJ1-2
v_call: TRBV19
cdr3_aa: ASSLGQTPAYGYT

j_call: TRBJ2-5
v_call: TRBV18
cdr3_aa: ASSPARGREETQY

j_call: TRBJ2-1
v_call: TRBV14
cdr3_aa: ASSQDGGGRQF

j_call: TRBJ2-7
v_call: TRBV30
cdr3_aa: AGQMGLGGGYEQY

j_call: TRBJ1-1
v_call: TRBV6-1
cdr3_aa: ASSERGNTEAF

j_call: TRBJ1-3
v_call: TRBV30
cdr3_aa: AWRALPGNTIY

j_call: TRBJ2-5
v_call: TRBV2
cdr3_aa: ASRGRAGSVQETQY

j_call: TRBJ2-7
v_call: TRBV6-6
cdr3_aa: ASSSITGYKTYEQY

j_call: TRBJ2-2
v_call: TRBV5-1
cdr3_aa: ASSFLAGSTGELF

j_call: TRBJ2-3
v_call: TRBV5-6
cdr3_aa: ASSLRAADTQY

j_call: TRBJ2-1
v_call: TRBV5-1
cdr3_aa: ASSLTAYNEQF

j_call: TRBJ1-2
v_call: TRBV6-1
cdr3_aa: ASSEIWGQDGYT

j_call: TRBJ1-5
v_call: TRBV24-1
cdr3_aa: ATSPTGFGGFQPQH

j_call: TRBJ2-2
v_call: TRBV5-1
cdr3_aa: ASTGVGPNTGELF

j_call: TRBJ1-1
v_call: TRBV5-1
cdr3_aa: ASSITAMNTEAF

j_call: TRBJ2-5
v_call: TRBV7-2
cdr3_aa: ASSGRRLAGGIETQY

j_call: TRBJ1-2
v_call: TRBV19
cdr3_aa: ASRIEDRENYGYT

j_call: TRBJ2-1
v_call: TRBV9
cdr3_aa: ASSGDTGNEQF

j_call: TRBJ1-1
v_call: TRBV6-2/TRBV6-3
cdr3_aa: ASSYVGAQTEAF

j_call: TRBJ2-1
v_call: TRBV14
cdr3_aa: ASSQVLTGEQF

j_call: TRBJ2-7
v_call: TRBV6-1
cdr3_aa: ASSDRGQVYEQY

j_call: TRBJ2-3
v_call: TRBV19
cdr3_aa: ASSVPSTDTQY

j_call: TRBJ1-3
v_call: TRBV5-5
cdr3_aa: ASRSTGTGNVLSSGNTIY

j_call: TRBJ2-7
v_call: TRBV29-1
cdr3_aa: SVGTSYEQY